A selection of T cell receptor beta chains follows, all from one sample in a study of T cells in Graves' hyperthyroidism and ophthalmopathy. TCRdb reanalysed the multiplex PCR reads using MiXCR and keeps one entry per CDR3 protein. The sample records 300,000 to 450,000 distinct CDR3 sequences, about 14% being singletons. Material for sequencing was blood. These receptors were obtained from a woman between 25 and 40 years old with Graves' ophthalmopathy. CDR3s include the opening cysteine and the closing phenylalanine or tryptophan. D genes are given only for firm matches. Rows give clone size only sometimes, using once, few, many, or a class for an expanded clone.

V gene: TRBV7-3; clone size: .; J gene: TRBJ2-3; D gene: .; CDR3 length: 15; CDR3 DNA: TGTGCCAGCAGCTTAATCGGGGGATCTACAGATACGCAGTATTTT; CDR3 protein: CASSLIGGSTDTQYF
V gene: TRBV13; clone size: many; J gene: TRBJ2-1; D gene: TRBD2; CDR3 length: 15; CDR3 DNA: TGTGCCAGCAGCGGGACTAGCGGTGCCTACAATGAGCAGTTCTTC; CDR3 protein: CASSGTSGAYNEQFF
V gene: TRBV9; clone size: few; J gene: TRBJ1-4; D gene: .; CDR3 length: 15; CDR3 DNA: TGTGCCAGCAGCGCCATGGGGAGCCTTAATGAAAAACTGTTTTTT; CDR3 protein: CASSAMGSLNEKLFF
V gene: TRBV28; clone size: many; J gene: TRBJ1-5; D gene: TRBD1; CDR3 length: 16; CDR3 DNA: TGTGCCAGCAGTTTATTTGCAGGGGGCGTGAGTCAGCCCCAGCATTTT; CDR3 protein: CASSLFAGGVSQPQHF
V gene: TRBV13; clone size: .; J gene: TRBJ2-5; D gene: TRBD1; CDR3 length: 15; CDR3 DNA: TGTGCCAGCAGCTTTGGGACAGGGCTTCCAGAGACCCAGTACTTC; CDR3 protein: CASSFGTGLPETQYF
V gene: TRBV19; clone size: .; J gene: TRBJ2-7; D gene: .; CDR3 length: 15; CDR3 DNA: TGTGCCAGTAGGCAAACGGGGGACAGCACCTACGAGCAGTACTTC; CDR3 protein: CASRQTGDSTYEQYF
V gene: TRBV7-3; clone size: many; J gene: TRBJ2-7; D gene: TRBD2; CDR3 length: 15; CDR3 DNA: TGTGCCAGCGCAACCAACGGACTAGGTGCCTACGAGCAGTACTTC; CDR3 protein: CASATNGLGAYEQYF
V gene: TRBV12-3/TRBV12-4; clone size: many; J gene: TRBJ1-2; D gene: .; CDR3 length: 14; CDR3 DNA: TGTGCCAGCACCTTAAACGTAGTTGACTATGGCTACACCTTC; CDR3 protein: CASTLNVVDYGYTF
V gene: TRBV12-3/TRBV12-4; clone size: many; J gene: TRBJ2-1; D gene: .; CDR3 length: 15; CDR3 DNA: TGTGCCAGCAGATTCCGGGACTCTACTGACAATGAGCAGTTCTTC; CDR3 protein: CASRFRDSTDNEQFF
V gene: TRBV6-1; clone size: few; J gene: TRBJ2-6; D gene: .; CDR3 length: 15; CDR3 DNA: TGTGCCAGCAGTCGGGGGCCCTCTGGGGCCAACGTCCTGACTTTC; CDR3 protein: CASSRGPSGANVLTF
V gene: TRBV11-2; clone size: many; J gene: TRBJ2-3; D gene: .; CDR3 length: 13; CDR3 DNA: TGTGCCAGCAGCTCCTTCGATACATCCACGCAGTATTTT; CDR3 protein: CASSSFDTSTQYF
V gene: TRBV29-1; clone size: .; J gene: TRBJ2-5; D gene: TRBD2; CDR3 length: 14; CDR3 DNA: TGCAGCGTTGCTAGCGGGACGTACCAAGAGACCCAGTACTTC; CDR3 protein: CSVASGTYQETQYF
V gene: TRBV18; clone size: many; J gene: TRBJ2-7; D gene: .; CDR3 length: 15; CDR3 DNA: TGTGCCAGCTCACCGATGTCCGGACAGCCCTACGAGCAGTACTTC; CDR3 protein: CASSPMSGQPYEQYF
V gene: TRBV27; clone size: many; J gene: TRBJ2-3; D gene: .; CDR3 length: 15; CDR3 DNA: TGTGCCAGCACGGATTATCTTGGGGGGATATATACGCAGTATTTT; CDR3 protein: CASTDYLGGIYTQYF
V gene: TRBV2; clone size: many; J gene: TRBJ1-6; D gene: TRBD1; CDR3 length: 13; CDR3 DNA: TGTGCCAGCATGGGACAGTTAAATTCACCCCTCCACTTT; CDR3 protein: CASMGQLNSPLHF
V gene: TRBV6-1; clone size: many; J gene: TRBJ2-5; D gene: .; CDR3 length: 14; CDR3 DNA: TGTGCCAGCAGTGATTCCCATTACCAAGAGACCCAGTACTTC; CDR3 protein: CASSDSHYQETQYF
V gene: TRBV7-2; clone size: .; J gene: TRBJ2-5; D gene: .; CDR3 length: 16; CDR3 DNA: TGTGCCAGCAGCCAAGGGTTAGGGGATAATCAAGAGACCCAGTACTTC; CDR3 protein: CASSQGLGDNQETQYF
V gene: TRBV11-2; clone size: .; J gene: TRBJ2-7; D gene: TRBD2; CDR3 length: 16; CDR3 DNA: TGTGCCAGCAGCGCAGGACTAGCGGGAGGGCCCCTCGAGCAGTACTTC; CDR3 protein: CASSAGLAGGPLEQYF
V gene: TRBV25-1; clone size: .; J gene: TRBJ1-1; D gene: .; CDR3 length: 15; CDR3 DNA: TGTGCCAGCAGTGATAGGAGGATAGGGGTCACTGAAGCTTTCTTT; CDR3 protein: CASSDRRIGVTEAFF
V gene: TRBV2; clone size: many; J gene: TRBJ2-7; D gene: .; CDR3 length: 14; CDR3 DNA: TGTGCCAGCAACCTGGCGGTGGGGACCGATCAGCAGTACTTC; CDR3 protein: CASNLAVGTDQQYF
V gene: TRBV4-1; clone size: many; J gene: TRBJ1-2; D gene: TRBD1; CDR3 length: 16; CDR3 DNA: TGCGCCAGCAGCCAAGCAGGGACAGAAGCATACTATGGCTACACCTTC; CDR3 protein: CASSQAGTEAYYGYTF
V gene: TRBV2; clone size: many; J gene: TRBJ2-3; D gene: .; CDR3 length: 17; CDR3 DNA: TGTGCCAGCAGTGAAGCGCCGTTACGGGACCCCACAGATACGCAGTATTTT; CDR3 protein: CASSEAPLRDPTDTQYF
V gene: TRBV7-9; clone size: many; J gene: TRBJ2-2; D gene: TRBD2; CDR3 length: 17; CDR3 DNA: TGTGCCAGCAGCTCCAAACAACTAGCGGCGAACACCGGGGAGCTGTTTTTT; CDR3 protein: CASSSKQLAANTGELFF
V gene: TRBV12-3/TRBV12-4; clone size: .; J gene: TRBJ1-2; D gene: .; CDR3 length: 12; CDR3 DNA: TGTGCCAGCAGTAGGGACCGTCTAGGCTACACCTTC; CDR3 protein: CASSRDRLGYTF
V gene: TRBV18; clone size: many; J gene: TRBJ2-7; D gene: .; CDR3 length: 13; CDR3 DNA: TGTGCCTCAACCGGGGGGCAGGCCTACGAGCAGTACTTC; CDR3 protein: CASTGGQAYEQYF
V gene: TRBV12-3/TRBV12-4; clone size: many; J gene: TRBJ1-3; D gene: .; CDR3 length: 15; CDR3 DNA: TGTGCCAGCAGAAACGTCGACAGCTCTGGAAACACCATATATTTT; CDR3 protein: CASRNVDSSGNTIYF
V gene: TRBV2; clone size: many; J gene: TRBJ2-1; D gene: TRBD1; CDR3 length: 18; CDR3 DNA: TGTGCCAGCAGTGAAGCCGGTCAGGGACAGGGGGCCTACAATGAGCAGTTCTTC; CDR3 protein: CASSEAGQGQGAYNEQFF
V gene: TRBV6-1; clone size: .; J gene: TRBJ1-5; D gene: TRBD1; CDR3 length: 14; CDR3 DNA: TGTGCCAGCAGTTCGACAGGGGGAACTCAGCCCCAGCATTTT; CDR3 protein: CASSSTGGTQPQHF
V gene: TRBV11-2; clone size: many; J gene: TRBJ2-1; D gene: .; CDR3 length: 14; CDR3 DNA: TGTGCCAGCAGCTTAGAAGCGAGTAGGAATGAGCAGTTCTTC; CDR3 protein: CASSLEASRNEQFF
V gene: TRBV30; clone size: many; J gene: TRBJ1-2; D gene: .; CDR3 length: 10; CDR3 DNA: TGTGCCTGGTATTATGGTGGCTACACCTTC; CDR3 protein: CAWYYGGYTF
V gene: TRBV7-2; clone size: few; J gene: TRBJ1-6; D gene: .; CDR3 length: 15; CDR3 DNA: TGTGCCAGCAGCCTAAGAGGCTACGGGGGTTCACCCCTCCACTTT; CDR3 protein: CASSLRGYGGSPLHF
V gene: TRBV2; clone size: many; J gene: TRBJ2-5; D gene: .; CDR3 length: 12; CDR3 DNA: TGTGCCAGCAGTATCGTAAAAGAGACCCAGTACTTC; CDR3 protein: CASSIVKETQYF
V gene: TRBV27; clone size: many; J gene: TRBJ2-7; D gene: .; CDR3 length: 15; CDR3 DNA: TGTGCCAGCAGTCCAAACAGGGTAAGCTCCTACGAGCAGTACTTC; CDR3 protein: CASSPNRVSSYEQYF
V gene: TRBV6-1; clone size: many; J gene: TRBJ1-5; D gene: .; CDR3 length: 13; CDR3 DNA: TGTGCCAGCAGTGTCGGGGGCGATCAGCCCCAGCATTTT; CDR3 protein: CASSVGGDQPQHF
V gene: TRBV7-2; clone size: many; J gene: TRBJ2-1; D gene: TRBD2; CDR3 length: 19; CDR3 DNA: TGTGCCAGCAGCTTAACAGGGACTAGCGGGGGGCCCCAAGACAATGAGCAGTTCTTC; CDR3 protein: CASSLTGTSGGPQDNEQFF
V gene: TRBV24-1; clone size: few; J gene: TRBJ1-5; D gene: .; CDR3 length: 13; CDR3 DNA: TGTGCCACCAGTGACTACACAAATCAGCCCCAGCATTTT; CDR3 protein: CATSDYTNQPQHF
V gene: TRBV7-8; clone size: many; J gene: TRBJ2-2; D gene: .; CDR3 length: 14; CDR3 DNA: TGTGCCAGCAGCTTCACTGGTGGGACCGGGGAGCTGTTTTTT; CDR3 protein: CASSFTGGTGELFF
V gene: TRBV27; clone size: .; J gene: TRBJ1-2; D gene: TRBD1; CDR3 length: 16; CDR3 DNA: TGTGCCAGCAGTTGGACAGGGATGGGTGGGGACTATGGCTACACCTTC; CDR3 protein: CASSWTGMGGDYGYTF
V gene: TRBV3-1; clone size: many; J gene: TRBJ2-5; D gene: .; CDR3 length: 15; CDR3 DNA: TGTGCCAGCAGCCTCCCAGCAGGGTTGTTAGAGACCCAGTACTTC; CDR3 protein: CASSLPAGLLETQYF
V gene: TRBV11-3; clone size: .; J gene: TRBJ2-1; D gene: .; CDR3 length: 16; CDR3 DNA: TGTGCCAGCAGCCTGCAGGGGCAAAGCTCCTACAATGAGCAGTTCTTC; CDR3 protein: CASSLQGQSSYNEQFF
V gene: TRBV3-1; clone size: many; J gene: TRBJ2-3; D gene: .; CDR3 length: 15; CDR3 DNA: TGTGCCAGCAGCAAATTGGGAAATGGCACAGATACGCAGTATTTT; CDR3 protein: CASSKLGNGTDTQYF
V gene: TRBV4-2; clone size: few; J gene: TRBJ1-1; D gene: .; CDR3 length: 15; CDR3 DNA: TGTGCCAGCAGCTTTAGGTCAGTCATTGAATTTGAAGCTTTCTTT; CDR3 protein: CASSFRSVIEFEAFF
V gene: TRBV2; clone size: many; J gene: TRBJ1-4; D gene: .; CDR3 length: 15; CDR3 DNA: TGTGCCAGCAGTACGGACAGCACGCGCGGTGAAAAACTGTTTTTT; CDR3 protein: CASSTDSTRGEKLFF
V gene: TRBV20-1; clone size: many; J gene: TRBJ2-5; D gene: TRBD1; CDR3 length: 12; CDR3 DNA: TGCAGTGCTAGGGTCAGGGGGGAGACCCAGTACTTC; CDR3 protein: CSARVRGETQYF
V gene: TRBV4-1; clone size: .; J gene: TRBJ2-7; D gene: .; CDR3 length: 15; CDR3 DNA: TGCGCCAGCAGCCAAGTGGGACTGCTTTCCTACGAGCAGTACTTC; CDR3 protein: CASSQVGLLSYEQYF
V gene: TRBV3-1; clone size: many; J gene: TRBJ2-7; D gene: .; CDR3 length: 13; CDR3 DNA: TGTGCCAGCAGCCAAATTGAGGGTTACGAGCAGTACTTC; CDR3 protein: CASSQIEGYEQYF
V gene: TRBV28; clone size: many; J gene: TRBJ1-4; D gene: TRBD1; CDR3 length: 15; CDR3 DNA: TGTGCCAGCAGTTTTCGACAGGGGGCCAAGGAAAAACTGTTTTTT; CDR3 protein: CASSFRQGAKEKLFF
V gene: TRBV5-1; clone size: many; J gene: TRBJ1-1; D gene: .; CDR3 length: 12; CDR3 DNA: TGCGCCAGCAGCTTGGAGACAGCCGAAGCTTTCTTT; CDR3 protein: CASSLETAEAFF
V gene: TRBV7-9; clone size: .; J gene: TRBJ2-7; D gene: .; CDR3 length: 12; CDR3 DNA: TGTGCCAGCAGCGCAACGGGGGACGAGCAGTACTTC; CDR3 protein: CASSATGDEQYF
V gene: TRBV5-6; clone size: many; J gene: TRBJ2-7; D gene: TRBD1; CDR3 length: 16; CDR3 DNA: TGTGCCAGCAGGTATTACAGGGGGCCTAGTAGCTACGAGCAGTACTTC; CDR3 protein: CASRYYRGPSSYEQYF
V gene: TRBV20-1; clone size: .; J gene: TRBJ1-1; D gene: .; CDR3 length: 16; CDR3 DNA: TGCAGTGCTAGTTGGGCCGGGCCAAACTTGAACACTGAAGCTTTCTTT; CDR3 protein: CSASWAGPNLNTEAFF
V gene: TRBV4-2; clone size: many; J gene: TRBJ2-7; D gene: TRBD1; CDR3 length: 12; CDR3 DNA: TGTGCCAGCAGCCAGGGGACAGACGAGCAGTACTTC; CDR3 protein: CASSQGTDEQYF
V gene: TRBV28; clone size: .; J gene: TRBJ2-7; D gene: TRBD1; CDR3 length: 14; CDR3 DNA: TGTGCCAACAGACTAGGACAGGGGACGGGCGAGCAGTACTTC; CDR3 protein: CANRLGQGTGEQYF
V gene: TRBV6-1; clone size: many; J gene: TRBJ1-5; D gene: TRBD1; CDR3 length: 16; CDR3 DNA: TGTGCCAGCAGCGGGCAGAAGGGACAGCCCAATCAGCCCCAGCATTTT; CDR3 protein: CASSGQKGQPNQPQHF
V gene: TRBV28; clone size: many; J gene: TRBJ1-5; D gene: TRBD1; CDR3 length: 15; CDR3 DNA: TGTGCCAGCAGGTCCCTGACAGGGGGCGGACAGCCCCAGCATTTT; CDR3 protein: CASRSLTGGGQPQHF